This is a list of T cell receptor beta chains from one sample in a study of CD8 T cells in ankylosing spondylitis. TCRdb re-called the 5' RACE reads with MiXCR, one entry per CDR3 protein. The data contain 240,000 or so distinct CDR3 sequences, around 9.1% of them seen just once; the ten biggest clones take up 6.8%. The sequenced sample consisted of blood, either unsorted or a sorted T cell fraction (not recorded which). The receptors stem from a male donor with ankylosing spondylitis or in good health (not recorded which). CDR3s include the opening cysteine and the closing phenylalanine or tryptophan. D genes are given only for firm matches. Size is stated for part of the rows, as once, few or many counts, or as a class when the clone is expanded.

D	V	size	J	CDR3	DNA
.	TRBV6-2/TRBV6-3	many	TRBJ2-4	CASSTPTPRRNIQYF	TGTGCCAGCAGTACTCCGACCCCTCGGAGAAACATTCAGTACTTC
.	TRBV12-3/TRBV12-4	many	TRBJ2-3	CASSLRGGTDTQYF	TGTGCCAGCAGTTTGAGAGGGGGCACAGATACGCAGTATTTT
TRBD2	TRBV20-1	.	TRBJ2-7	CSAREERAGVSF	TGCAGTGCTAGAGAGGAGCGAGCGGGAGTCTCCTTC
TRBD1	TRBV10-3	many	TRBJ1-1	CATRQGGNTEAFF	TGTGCCACAAGACAGGGCGGGAACACTGAAGCTTTCTTT
.	TRBV30	few	TRBJ2-1	CAWTAPAGYNEQFF	TGTGCCTGGACCGCCCCGGCGGGCTACAATGAGCAGTTCTTC
TRBD1	TRBV5-1	many	TRBJ2-7	CASSLETGGKDEQYF	TGCGCCAGCAGCTTGGAGACAGGGGGAAAGGACGAGCAGTACTTC
.	TRBV9	many	TRBJ1-2	CASSVDSNYGYTF	TGTGCCAGCAGCGTAGACTCGAACTATGGCTACACCTTC
.	TRBV4-1	once	TRBJ2-7	CASSQDAGYEQYF	TGCGCCAGCAGCCAAGACGCCGGATACGAGCAGTACTTC
.	TRBV12-3/TRBV12-4	many	TRBJ1-4	CASSLRDKPTNEKLFF	TGTGCCAGCAGTCTCCGGGACAAACCAACTAATGAAAAACTGTTTTTT
TRBD1	TRBV5-1	many	TRBJ1-1	CASSSGTGRGDTEAFF	TGCGCCAGCAGCTCGGGGACAGGGAGGGGCGACACTGAAGCTTTCTTT
TRBD2	TRBV4-3	few	TRBJ2-1	CASSQMGLAGGRSYNEQFF	TGCGCCAGCAGCCAAATGGGACTAGCGGGGGGCCGCTCCTACAATGAGCAGTTCTTC
.	TRBV20-1	many	TRBJ2-7	CSASPRSYEQYF	TGCAGTGCTAGTCCCCGCTCCTACGAGCAGTACTTC
TRBD2	TRBV12-3/TRBV12-4	.	TRBJ2-1	CASSPWTSGGAGEQFF	TGTGCCAGCAGTCCCTGGACTAGCGGGGGGGCAGGCGAGCAGTTCTTC
TRBD2	TRBV11-1	few	TRBJ2-1	CASSTRLAEGYNEQFF	TGTGCCAGCAGCACACGACTAGCGGAGGGCTACAATGAGCAGTTCTTC
.	TRBV5-1	many	TRBJ2-6	CASSLALTGSGANVLTF	TGCGCCAGCAGCTTGGCATTAACTGGCTCTGGGGCCAACGTCCTGACTTTC
.	TRBV27	many	TRBJ1-1	CASSKQGETEAFF	TGTGCCAGCAGTAAACAGGGAGAAACTGAAGCTTTCTTT
.	TRBV5-5	few	TRBJ1-1	CASSLAQGAPEAFF	TGTGCCAGCAGCTTAGCCCAGGGAGCACCTGAAGCTTTCTTT
TRBD2	TRBV7-2	many	TRBJ2-1	CASSSASGNNEQFF	TGTGCCAGCAGCTCCGCTAGCGGGAACAATGAGCAGTTCTTC
TRBD1	TRBV6-1	many	TRBJ1-2	CASSASGTGGYGYTF	TGTGCCAGCAGTGCGTCCGGGACAGGGGGCTATGGCTACACCTTC
.	TRBV29-1	many	TRBJ2-7	CSVGGTYEQYF	TGCAGCGTTGGAGGAACCTACGAGCAGTACTTC
.	TRBV30	few	TRBJ1-5	CAWSVLGSFNQPQHF	TGTGCCTGGAGTGTATTGGGCAGTTTCAATCAGCCCCAGCATTTT
.	TRBV6-1	.	TRBJ2-2	CASSVHRANTGELFF	TGTGCCAGCAGTGTCCACCGCGCGAACACCGGGGAGCTGTTTTTT
.	TRBV12-3/TRBV12-4	many	TRBJ1-2	CASTGTSPYGYTF	TGTGCCAGCACCGGCACCTCACCCTATGGCTACACCTTC
.	TRBV7-2	many	TRBJ2-1	CASRGGRFSYNEQFF	TGTGCCAGCAGGGGGGGAAGGTTCTCCTACAATGAGCAGTTCTTC
.	TRBV30	.	TRBJ1-1	CAWTGFGEAFF	TGTGCCTGGACAGGGTTTGGTGAAGCTTTCTTT
.	TRBV4-1	many	TRBJ2-7	CASSQDHRYEQYF	TGCGCCAGCAGCCAAGATCACCGTTACGAGCAGTACTTC
.	TRBV19	many	TRBJ2-7	CASSGLARESYEQYF	TGTGCCAGTAGTGGCCTGGCCAGGGAGTCCTACGAGCAGTACTTC
TRBD1	TRBV29-1	few	TRBJ1-5	CSVRGTGDQPQHF	TGCAGCGTTCGCGGGACAGGGGATCAGCCCCAGCATTTT
.	TRBV7-9	many	TRBJ2-7	CASSLGAEQYF	TGTGCCAGCAGCTTAGGTGCGGAGCAGTACTTC
.	TRBV4-1	many	TRBJ2-7	CASSPRGAAYEQYF	TGCGCCAGCAGCCCCCGGGGTGCGGCCTACGAGCAGTACTTC
TRBD1	TRBV24-1	many	TRBJ1-1	CATSAGTGGYAEAFF	TGTGCCACCAGTGCCGGGACAGGGGGATACGCTGAAGCTTTCTTT
.	TRBV6-5	.	TRBJ1-2	CASSYSNDFYGYTF	TGTGCCAGCAGTTACTCGAACGACTTTTATGGCTACACCTTC
.	TRBV6-2/TRBV6-3	many	TRBJ2-7	CASSPGTLDEQYF	TGTGCCAGCAGTCCCGGGACTCTTGACGAGCAGTACTTC
TRBD1	TRBV30	many	TRBJ2-2	CAWNPGQGGIGELFF	TGTGCCTGGAACCCGGGACAGGGGGGAATCGGGGAGCTGTTTTTT
.	TRBV2	many	TRBJ1-2	CASRQQGPWGYTF	TGTGCCAGCAGACAACAGGGCCCTTGGGGCTACACCTTC
TRBD2	TRBV4-1	few	TRBJ2-2	CASSKLAGNTGELFF	TGCGCCAGCAGCAAATTAGCGGGAAACACCGGGGAGCTGTTTTTT
TRBD2	TRBV15	.	TRBJ2-5	CATSRDLLFGGEETQYF	TGTGCCACCAGCAGAGATCTGCTATTTGGGGGGGAAGAGACCCAGTACTTC
.	TRBV5-1	many	TRBJ2-3	CASSLADSDTQYF	TGCGCCAGCAGCTTAGCGGATTCAGATACGCAGTATTTT
TRBD1	TRBV6-1	many	TRBJ2-7	CATNLGQNYEQYF	TGTGCCACCAACCTGGGACAGAACTACGAGCAGTACTTC
.	TRBV10-3	.	TRBJ2-3	CAISDISSTRSADTQYF	TGTGCCATCAGTGATATTTCCTCGACTAGATCCGCAGATACGCAGTATTTT
TRBD1	TRBV6-2/TRBV6-3	many	TRBJ1-1	CASSPLQGVNTEAFF	TGTGCCAGCAGCCCCTTACAGGGGGTGAACACTGAAGCTTTCTTT
.	TRBV6-5	.	TRBJ2-3	CASSNGGWATDTQYF	TGTGCCAGCAGTAACGGGGGATGGGCCACAGATACGCAGTATTTT